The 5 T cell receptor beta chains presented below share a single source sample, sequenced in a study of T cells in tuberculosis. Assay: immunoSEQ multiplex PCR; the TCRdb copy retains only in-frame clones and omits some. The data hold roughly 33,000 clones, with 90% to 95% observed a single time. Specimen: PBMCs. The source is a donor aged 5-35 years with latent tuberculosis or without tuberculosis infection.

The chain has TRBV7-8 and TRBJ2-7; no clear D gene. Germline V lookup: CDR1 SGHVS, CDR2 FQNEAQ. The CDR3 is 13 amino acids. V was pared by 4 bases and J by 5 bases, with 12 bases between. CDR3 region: CASSSATVNEQYF. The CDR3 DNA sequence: TGTGCCAGCAGCTCCGCCACTGTCAACGAGCAGTACTTC.

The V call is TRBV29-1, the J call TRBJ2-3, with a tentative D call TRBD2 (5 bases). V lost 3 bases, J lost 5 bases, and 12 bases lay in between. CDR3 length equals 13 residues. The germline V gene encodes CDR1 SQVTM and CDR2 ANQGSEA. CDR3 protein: CSVERERGDTQYF. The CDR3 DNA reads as TGCAGCGTTGAGAGGGAGAGAGGAGATACGCAGTATTTT.

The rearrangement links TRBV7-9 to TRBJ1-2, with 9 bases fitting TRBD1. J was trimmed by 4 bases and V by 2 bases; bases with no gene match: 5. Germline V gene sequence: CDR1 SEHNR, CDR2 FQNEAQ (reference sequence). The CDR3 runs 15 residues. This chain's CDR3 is CASSLPDRGIYGYTF. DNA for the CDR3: TGTGCCAGCAGCTTACCGGACAGGGGTATCTATGGCTACACCTTC.

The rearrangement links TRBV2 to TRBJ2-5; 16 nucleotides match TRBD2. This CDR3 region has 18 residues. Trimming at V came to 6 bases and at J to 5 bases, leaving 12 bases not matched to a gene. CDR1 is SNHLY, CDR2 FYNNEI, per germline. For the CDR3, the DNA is TGTGCCAGCAGGGCCGGGACTAGCGGGGGGGGAAGGTTGGAGACCCAGTACTTC. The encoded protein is CASRAGTSGGGRLETQYF.

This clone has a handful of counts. The chain's CDR3 is CASRPRGRDYEQYF. CDR3 DNA sequence: TGTGCCAGCAGGCCCAGGGGGCGCGACTACGAGCAGTACTTC. The V call is TRBV6-1, the J call TRBJ2-7; 8 bases map to TRBD1. The junction had 7 bases not matched to a gene; V was cut back by 6 bases and J by 3 bases. The CDR3 length is 14 residues. Germline-derived CDR1 and CDR2 are MNHNS and SASEGT.